This T cell receptor (beta chain) appears in the sequencing data of a study of CXCR3-negative and CXCR3-positive naive CD8 T cells. Study observations and caveats: Compared with CXCR3-negative naive cells, CXCR3-positive naive cells showed more hydrophobic TRB CDR3s.

This CDR3 region has 15 residues. The V gene's germline CDR1 is MNHEY and CDR2 SVGAGI. The authors made the TRB cDNA libraries by 5' RACE using UMI labels. Reprocessing the 5' RACE reads, TCRdb reports a single entry for every CDR3 protein and omits DNA. Its table records about 110,000 distinct CDR3 sequences. A note on this clonotype: Its target is not known.

Each CD8+ T cell subset was flow-sorted in triplicate. Every sort contained 250,000 to 350,000 cells. CD45RO-CCR7+CD27+CD95- characterized naive CD8+ T cells. The sequence was obtained from a human donor in good health. Some clones in this sample may be carry-over from other donors' samples. This rearrangement joins TRBV6-5 to TRBJ1-2. The sequenced sample was naive CXCR3+ CD8+ T cells from blood. Documented subset: CD45RO-CCR7+CD27+CD95- naive CD8+ T cells expressing CXCR3 (TNR3+). CDR3 residues: CASSYSKFGPLGYTF.